This entry features one TCR beta chain sequence. CDR1 is SGHRS and CDR2 is YFSETQ in the germline V gene. CDR3 length: 14 residues. V lost 0 bases to trimming and J lost 7 bases, with 13 bases between them. This sample stems from a study of cytomegalovirus exposure and HLA in healthy donors. It was with 60 Vbeta and 13 Jbeta primers that the PCR ran. The table came from immunoSEQ multiplex PCR; TCRdb's copy has only in-frame clones and leaves some out. In the table there are some 65,000 clones, 62% of which are singletons. This rearrangement joins TRBV5-1 to TRBJ1-1, with D perhaps TRBD1 (6 bases). The origin of this receptor is a man in his thirties or forties in good health and CMV-seronegative. The source material was PBMCs. CDR3 amino acids: CASSLAAGADEAFF. CDR3 in DNA: TGCGCCAGCAGCTTGGCCGCAGGGGCCGATGAAGCTTTCTTT.